This entry lists 25 T cell receptor beta chains sequenced from one sample in a study of T cells in Graves' hyperthyroidism and ophthalmopathy. The CDR3 regions of TCR beta were amplified from RNA transcripts. The TCR CDR3 was amplified in a first-round RT-PCR using the HTBI primer set. TCRdb ran MiXCR on the multiplex PCR reads and lists one entry per CDR3 protein. The sample contains 300,000 to 400,000 distinct CDR3 sequences, around 20% of which appear only once. The sample taken for sequencing was blood. These receptors came from a woman between 45 and 60 years old with Graves' hyperthyroidism.

This clonotype was recorded at least ten times. The genes are TRBV5-1 and TRBJ1-1; no definite D call. Trimming removed 1 base from V and 1 base from J, with 5 bases in between. The CDR3 extends over 13 amino acids. Germline loops: CDR1 SGHRS, CDR2 YFSETQ. As DNA, the CDR3 is TGCGCCAGCAGCTTGTGGGAGAACACTGAAGCTTTCTTT. The encoded protein is CASSLWENTEAFF.

The table lists this clonotype with many counts. The V gene is TRBV20-1, the J gene TRBJ2-7, with TRBD1 matching 9 bases. Germline-derived CDR1 and CDR2 are DFQATT and SNEGSKA (reference sequence). CDR3 size: 14 residues. The V gene end was trimmed by 6 bases and the J gene end by 6 bases; junction bases not matched to a gene: 12. CDR3 loop: CSARTGGSLGEQYF. CDR3 DNA: TGCAGTGCAAGAACAGGGGGCTCTCTTGGCGAGCAGTACTTC.

This clonotype turned up a few times. The rearrangement links TRBV6-1 to TRBJ1-1; D is undetermined. Germline V gene data show CDR1 as MNHNS and CDR2 as SASEGT. CDR3 size: 12 residues. V dropped 5 bases and J dropped 1 base, with 5 bases sitting between them. The CDR3 coding sequence is TGTGCCAGCAGTAATCCGAACACTGAAGCTTTCTTT. Residues: CASSNPNTEAFF.

This clonotype showed up many times. The chain couples TRBV2 to TRBJ1-5; possibly TRBD1 for D (5 bases). Germline V CDR1 and CDR2: SNHLY, FYNNEI. Deletions cut 7 bases from V and 1 base from J, with 14 bases between. The CDR3 spans 15 residues. The CDR3 sequence: CASTIGRGSNQPQHF. The CDR3 DNA reads as TGTGCCAGCACCATAGGGAGGGGAAGCAATCAGCCCCAGCATTTT.

This clonotype has at least ten counts. The chain recombines TRBV18 with TRBJ2-3; D ambiguous. Germline CDR1 KGHSH, CDR2 LQKENI. The CDR3 is 15 amino acids. V lost 5 bases to trimming and J lost 1 base, with 13 bases between them. CDR3 region: CASSSRGGGTDTQYF. Written as DNA, the CDR3 is TGTGCCAGCTCATCCCGAGGCGGTGGCACAGATACGCAGTATTTT.

This clonotype has a count of ten or more. The rearrangement uses TRBV27 and TRBJ1-2, with D tentatively TRBD1 (5 bases). CDR1 is MNHEY, CDR2 SMNVEV, per germline (reference sequence). This CDR3 has 12 residues. Trimming pared 2 bases from V and 8 bases from J, leaving 9 bases between. The CDR3 reads CASSLAGLGYTF. The CDR3 coding sequence is TGTGCCAGCAGTTTAGCAGGGTTGGGCTACACCTTC.

This clonotype was recorded many times. V gene TRBV11-2 combines with J gene TRBJ2-1; 13 bases are a match to TRBD2. CDR3 length equals 22 residues. The germline V gene has CDR1 SGHAT and CDR2 FQNNGV. V was clipped by 2 bases and J by 4 bases; unmatched bases: 20. The CDR3 nucleotides read TGTGCCAGCAGCTTAATATTAGGACTAGCGGGGGCTCAAGATTTGGATTACAATGAGCAGTTCTTC. Amino acids: CASSLILGLAGAQDLDYNEQFF.

Note on this clonotype: An end of the junction does not agree with germline; a read error may underlie this. The chain employs TRBV5-1 and TRBJ2-4, with unresolved D. CDR3 length equals 15 residues. Germline-derived CDR1 and CDR2 are SGHRS and YFSETQ. In DNA, the CDR3 is TGTGCCAGCCGAAACGCGCGGTTAGCCAAAAACATTCAGTACTTC. Translation: CASRNARLAKNIQYF.

In the case of this clonotype: One base away lies a much larger clone, so this may be a sequencing read error. This chain links TRBV20-1 with TRBJ2-5; 8 bases match TRBD2. Germline V gives CDR1 DFQATT, CDR2 SNEGSKA (reference sequence). CDR3 length: 14 residues. With 8 bases clipped from V and 3 bases from J, the junction kept 11 bases outside the gene matches. The CDR3 protein is CSTRGREAEETQYF. The CDR3 bases are TGCAGTACCCGAGGGCGGGAGGCCGAAGAGACCCAGTACTTC.

The chain recombines TRBV3-1 with TRBJ2-2; maybe TRBD1 (6 bases). The CDR3 is made up of 14 amino acids. Trimming took off 11 bases at V and 5 bases at J, with 18 bases between the two ends. CDR1 LGHDT and CDR2 YNNKEL come from the germline V gene (reference sequence). The CDR3 DNA reads as TGTGCCTTCCAGAGGGGGATGGGGACCGGGGAGCTGTTTTTT. It translates to CAFQRGMGTGELFF.

This clonotype has only a few counts. V gene TRBV27 combines with J gene TRBJ2-2; TRBD2 matches 12 bases. Germline CDR1 MNHEY, CDR2 SMNVEV (reference sequence). The CDR3 runs 18 residues. The junction had 14 bases not matched to a gene; V was cut back by 6 bases and J by 6 bases. CDR3 protein: CASSPFSSGRALAGELFF. The CDR3, as DNA: TGTGCCAGCAGCCCCTTTTCTAGCGGGAGGGCCTTGGCCGGGGAGCTGTTTTTT.

This clonotype was observed a few times. The gene calls are TRBV9 and TRBJ2-7; 8 bases map to TRBD2. This CDR3 has 15 residues. V lost 1 base to trimming and J lost 1 base; unmatched junction nucleotides: 4. CDR1 is SGDLS, CDR2 YYNGEE, per germline. The CDR3 bases are TGTGCCAGCAGCGTAAACAGCGGGAGTTCCTACGAGCAGTACTTC. Translated, it gives CASSVNSGSSYEQYF.

At least ten counts were recorded for this clonotype. V usage is TRBV28 and J usage is TRBJ2-7, with D possibly being TRBD1 (5 bases). Germline CDR1 reads MDHEN; CDR2 reads SYDVKM. Trimming removed 3 bases at V and 2 bases at J, with 14 bases between. CDR3 size: 15 residues. As DNA, the CDR3 is TGTGCCAGCAGTTTCCTTAGGGGTCGTCCCTACGAGCAGTACTTC. It codes for CASSFLRGRPYEQYF.

V gene TRBV5-1 combines with J gene TRBJ2-5; 8 positions match TRBD2. This CDR3 comprises 15 residues. J lost 3 bases, V lost 6 bases, and 10 bases had no gene match. Germline V gene lookup returns CDR1 SGHRS and CDR2 YFSETQ. CDR3 coding DNA: TGCGCCAGCAAACCGGGTAGCGGGGTTAAAGAGACCCAGTACTTC. Protein product: CASKPGSGVKETQYF.

This clonotype turned up a few times. A much bigger clone sits one base away, suggesting this may be a read error. The V call is TRBV5-1, the J call TRBJ2-3, with TRBD2 as a possible D gene (5 bases). Germline V CDR1 and CDR2: SGHRS, YFSETQ. The length of the CDR3 is 14 residues. The CDR3 DNA sequence: TGCGCCAACAGCTACGCAGCGGGCACAGATACGCAGTATTTT. Its protein is CANSYAAGTDTQYF.

This clonotype was recorded a few times. V is TRBV27 and J is TRBJ1-1; D uncertain. With 1 base removed from V and 1 base from J, the gap between germline ends came to 7 bases. CDR3 length: 14 amino acids. In germline, CDR1 is MNHEY, CDR2 SMNVEV (reference sequence). For the CDR3, the DNA is TGTGCCAGCAGTTTATATAGACCGAACACTGAAGCTTTCTTT. It specifies CASSLYRPNTEAFF.

For this clonotype: This may stem from a read error, because a much larger clone lies one nucleotide away. The genes are TRBV28 and TRBJ2-7, with D uncertain. Germline V gene sequence: CDR1 MDHEN, CDR2 SYDVKM. Trimming stripped 3 bases from V and 1 base from J, with 19 bases between. The CDR3 runs 17 residues. The CDR3 DNA follows: TGTGCCAGCAGTTTCCCCTCCTTGACATGGATTTCCTACGAGCAGTACTTC. Translated: CASSFPSLTWISYEQYF.

This clonotype showed up many times. This chain connects TRBV6-1 to TRBJ2-2; unclear D gene. The V gene's germline CDR1 is MNHNS and CDR2 SASEGT. V lost 7 bases, J lost 2 bases, and 8 bases lay in between. The CDR3 length is 13 residues. This CDR3 is CASKHLNTGELFF. CDR3 DNA sequence: TGTGCCAGCAAACACCTTAACACCGGGGAGCTGTTTTTT.

In this sample, this clonotype turned up many times. This chain connects TRBV28 to TRBJ1-3; D is ambiguous. CDR3 size: 15 residues. Trimming took 3 bases from V and 0 from J, leaving 9 bases between them. Germline V gene sequence: CDR1 MDHEN, CDR2 SYDVKM. The CDR3 DNA reads TGTGCCAGCAGTTTCTCCCGGAACTCTGGAAACACCATATATTTT. It yields the protein CASSFSRNSGNTIYF.

The chain recombines TRBV6-1 with TRBJ2-7; the match to TRBD1 covers 9 bases. The CDR3 covers 14 residues. Germline CDR1 reads MNHNS; CDR2 reads SASEGT. The V gene end was trimmed by 6 bases and the J gene end by 5 bases; junction bases not matched to a gene: 8. The CDR3 is CASSPGTGLHEQYF. CDR3 nucleotide sequence: TGTGCCAGCAGCCCCGGGACAGGGCTACACGAGCAGTACTTC.

The chain employs TRBV10-3 and TRBJ1-5; D is undetermined. CDR1 ENHRY and CDR2 SYGVKD come from the germline V gene. This CDR3 has 14 amino acids. V was trimmed by 6 bases and J by 6 bases, leaving 15 bases between them. CDR3 sequence reads: CAISLKGVGQPQHF. The CDR3 DNA reads as TGTGCCATCAGCCTTAAGGGTGTTGGTCAGCCCCAGCATTTT.

The rearrangement uses TRBV5-1 and TRBJ1-1; tentatively, D is TRBD1 (6 bases). Germline values: CDR1 SGHRS, CDR2 YFSETQ. CDR3 length equals 15 residues. Trimming left V 0 bases short and J 2 bases short, with 11 bases between. The CDR3, as DNA: TGCGCCAGCAGCTTGGCCTCGGACAGAAACACTGAAGCTTTCTTT. This codes for CASSLASDRNTEAFF. The entire variable domain, with the rest obtained from reference TRBV5-1 and TRBJ1-1, is as follows: KAGVTQTPRYLIKTRGQQVTLSCSPISGHRSVSWYQQTPGQGLQFLFEYFSETQRNKGNFPGRFSGRQFSNSRSEMNVSTLELGDSALYLCASSLASDRNTEAFFGQGTRLTVV.

This clonotype appeared a few times. This clone may be a read error of a much larger clone one base away. The V call is TRBV7-2, the J call TRBJ2-7, with 8 bases matching TRBD1. Germline CDR1 is SGHTA and CDR2 is FQGNSA. This CDR3 region has 15 residues. Trimming took 1 base from V and 6 from J; bases not matched to a gene: 8. The CDR3 is CASSLGLRQGTEQYF. In nucleotides, the CDR3 is TGTGCCAGCAGCTTAGGGTTGCGACAGGGGACCGAGCAGTACTTC.

This clonotype was picked up a small number of times. This sequence joins TRBV6-9 and TRBJ2-3, with 8 nucleotides matching TRBD1. This CDR3 is 16 amino acids long. With V trimmed by 3 bases and J by 4 bases, 9 bases remained unmatched. The germline V gene has CDR1 MNHGY and CDR2 SVAAGI. CDR3: CASSYFGDRSADTQYF. The DNA for the CDR3 is TGTGCCAGCAGTTACTTCGGGGACAGGTCCGCAGATACGCAGTATTTT.

The sample holds many counts of this clonotype. The chain recombines TRBV7-9 with TRBJ2-1, with 7 bases fitting TRBD2. The ends lost 5 bases at V and 9 bases at J; junction bases unmatched: 7. The germline V gene has CDR1 SEHNR and CDR2 FQNEAQ (reference sequence). The CDR3 has 13 residues. CDR3 amino acids: CASSPLRGSEQFF. The CDR3 DNA sequence: TGTGCCAGCAGCCCACTCCGCGGGAGTGAGCAGTTCTTC.